Presented here are 27 T cell receptor beta chains from one specimen sequenced in a study of cytomegalovirus exposure and HLA in healthy donors. With 60 Vbeta and 13 Jbeta primers, the PCR was carried out. TCRdb keeps only in-frame clones here, not all; method: immunoSEQ multiplex PCR. This sample has more than 85,000 clones, with roughly three quarters found just once. The sample taken for sequencing was PBMCs. The receptors were gathered from a man under 40 in good health and CMV-seropositive.

The chain recombines TRBV5-6 with TRBJ2-1; 12 bases map to TRBD2. The germline V gene has CDR1 SGHDT and CDR2 YYEEEE. The CDR3 sequence is 19 residues long. V shed 3 bases, J shed 0 bases, and the junction held 10 bases outside the gene matches. The CDR3 coding sequence is TGTGCCAGCAGCTCCGAACTAGCGGGGGGACCGAGCTCCTACAATGAGCAGTTCTTC. Translated, it gives CASSSELAGGPSSYNEQFF.

There are a few counts of this clone. The chain has TRBV2 and TRBJ2-3, with TRBD1 identical over 10 bases. The CDR3 has 14 residues. V shed 5 bases and J 4 bases; nucleotides not matched to a gene: 3. Germline CDR1 is SNHLY and CDR2 is FYNNEI. The CDR3 sequence is CASSSDRGADTQYF. The CDR3 bases are TGTGCCAGCAGTTCGGACAGGGGGGCAGATACGCAGTATTTT.

J is TRBJ2-1 and V is TRBV7-3, with D tentatively TRBD2 (7 bases). The length of the CDR3 is 14 residues. Trimming took off 2 bases at V and 8 bases at J, with 13 bases between the two ends. Germline V gene lookup returns CDR1 SGHTA and CDR2 FQGTGA. The CDR3: CASSLAWGGHEQFF. CDR3 bases: TGTGCCAGCAGCTTAGCGTGGGGGGGCCATGAGCAGTTCTTC.

The chain uses TRBV7-6 and TRBJ2-7, with 9 bases matching TRBD1. The length of the CDR3 is 17 residues. Germline V CDR1 and CDR2: SGHVS, FNYEAQ. J gave up 5 bases and V 2 bases, and 13 bases lay outside the gene matches. This chain's CDR3 is CASSLRFRDREWNEQYF. CDR3 in DNA: TGTGCCAGCAGCTTACGGTTTAGGGACAGGGAGTGGAACGAGCAGTACTTC.

Only one count was recorded for this clone. The gene calls are TRBV7-8 and TRBJ2-3; 8 bases are shared with TRBD1. After removal of 5 bases from V and 1 base from J, the junction contained 5 bases not matched to a gene. This CDR3 spans 15 amino acids. Looked up from germline, CDR1 is SGHVS and CDR2 is FQNEAQ. CDR3: CASSPSTGGTDTQYF. CDR3 DNA: TGTGCCAGCAGCCCTTCGACAGGGGGCACAGATACGCAGTATTTT.

The chain has TRBV19 and TRBJ2-1; tentative D call: TRBD2 (5 bases). CDR1 is LNHDA and CDR2 is SQIVND in the germline V gene (reference sequence). The CDR3 is made up of 14 amino acids. V was shortened by 3 bases and J by 6 bases, with 12 bases between the two germline ends. DNA of the CDR3: TGTGCCAGTAGTATCCGTGGAGGTCCCAATGAGCAGTTCTTC. Its protein product is CASSIRGGPNEQFF.

J is TRBJ2-7 and V is TRBV12-5; D might be TRBD2 (6 bases). V shed 1 base and J shed 2 bases, with 12 bases lying between them. CDR3 length: 15 amino acids. In germline, CDR1 is LGHNT, CDR2 FRNRAP. CDR3 protein: CASGLEWGVPYEQYF. The CDR3 DNA reads as TGTGCTAGTGGTTTGGAGTGGGGGGTACCCTACGAGCAGTACTTC.

This chain connects TRBV6-5 to TRBJ2-7; 8 nucleotides match TRBD1. There are 15 residues in the CDR3. The germline CDR1 and CDR2 sequences are MNHEY and SVGAGI. J lost 2 bases, V lost 5 bases, and 8 bases had no gene match. The CDR3 loop reads CASSPAGTGTYEQYF. The CDR3 DNA reads TGTGCCAGCAGTCCAGCCGGGACAGGCACCTACGAGCAGTACTTC.

This clone was seen once. V is TRBV18 and J is TRBJ2-7; 9 bases map to TRBD1. Per germline, CDR1 KGHSH and CDR2 LQKENI. Trimming took 3 bases from V and 9 from J; bases not matched to a gene: 12. The CDR3 is made up of 15 amino acids. CDR3 nucleotides: TGTGCCAGCTCACCGGAAGACAGGGGGGAAGGAGGGCAGTACTTC. Amino acids: CASSPEDRGEGGQYF.

CDR3 loop: CASSFETGGRAKNIQYF. In DNA, the CDR3 is TGTGCCAGCAGCTTTGAGACAGGGGGGAGGGCCAAAAACATTCAGTACTTC. The chain joins TRBV7-9 to TRBJ2-4; TRBD1 matches at 9 bases. Trimming removed 3 bases from V and 1 base from J; junction bases left unmatched: 7. Germline loops: CDR1 SEHNR, CDR2 FQNEAQ (reference sequence). The CDR3 is 17 amino acids.

The chain uses TRBV2 and TRBJ2-1; 10 nucleotides align to TRBD2. Germline V gene lookup returns CDR1 SNHLY and CDR2 FYNNEI. This CDR3 is built from 15 residues. J lost 5 bases, V lost 4 bases, and 5 bases had no gene match. The CDR3 loop reads CASSGIAGGHNEQFF. Here the CDR3 DNA reads TGTGCCAGCAGTGGGATAGCGGGGGGCCACAATGAGCAGTTCTTC.

The table lists this clone with a count of one. CDR3: CASSLDGTMLPYEQYF. CDR3 nucleotide sequence: TGTGCCAGCAGCTTAGATGGGACTATGCTTCCCTACGAGCAGTACTTC. The rearrangement joins TRBV7-2 to TRBJ2-7; 7 bases align to TRBD2. In germline, CDR1 is SGHTA, CDR2 FQGNSA. The CDR3 spans 16 residues. The J segment lost 2 bases and the V segment lost 1 base, leaving 8 bases of the junction unmatched.

The CDR3 bases are TGCAGCGTCATTGGACAGGGTCCAGGGGGAGAGACCCAGTACTTC. Translation: CSVIGQGPGGETQYF. The rearrangement uses TRBV29-1 and TRBJ2-5, with 8 bases identical to TRBD1. Germline-derived CDR1 and CDR2 are SQVTM and ANQGSEA. Losses at the gene ends were 6 bases for V and 4 bases for J; bases not matched to a gene: 13. There are 15 residues in the CDR3. Based on the CDR3 plus reference TRBV29-1 and TRBJ2-5, the full variable domain is SAVISQKPSRDICQRGTSLTIQCQVDSQVTMMFWYRQQPGQSLTLIATANQGSEATYESGFVIDKFPISRPNLTFSTLTVSNMSPEDSSIYLCSVIGQGPGGETQYFGPGTRLLVL.

A single count supports this clone. The CDR3 reads CASSPAAPKNIQYF. The DNA of the CDR3 is TGTGCCAGCTCACCGGCGGCACCTAAAAACATTCAGTACTTC. This chain connects TRBV18 to TRBJ2-4, with unresolved D. This CDR3 spans 14 amino acids. Germline CDR1 KGHSH, CDR2 LQKENI. V lost 3 bases, J lost 4 bases, and 10 bases lay in between.

This rearrangement joins TRBV19 to TRBJ2-2; 8 bases match TRBD1. V dropped 5 bases and J dropped 2; count of bases not matched to a gene: 13. CDR1 is LNHDA and CDR2 is SQIVND in the germline V gene (reference sequence). CDR3 length: 18 residues. The CDR3 loop is CASSPLGQGGRNTGELFF. The DNA for the CDR3 is TGTGCCAGTAGTCCTCTCGGACAGGGCGGTCGTAACACCGGGGAGCTGTTTTTT.

The chain has TRBV5-1 and TRBJ1-1; 10 bases are shared with TRBD1. J gave up 0 bases and V 4 bases, and 9 bases lay outside the gene matches. The CDR3 is made up of 17 amino acids. Per the germline V gene, CDR1 is SGHRS and CDR2 is YFSETQ. CDR3 DNA: TGCGCCAGCAGCGAAAGACAGGGGGCGAATATGAACACTGAAGCTTTCTTT. It yields the protein CASSERQGANMNTEAFF. Using reference TRBV5-1 and TRBJ1-1 for the parts outside the CDR3, the full variable domain is KAGVTQTPRYLIKTRGQQVTLSCSPISGHRSVSWYQQTPGQGLQFLFEYFSETQRNKGNFPGRFSGRQFSNSRSEMNVSTLELGDSALYLCASSERQGANMNTEAFFGQGTRLTVV.

V and J are TRBV7-6 and TRBJ2-2, with D unresolved. Germline V gene data show CDR1 as SGHVS and CDR2 as FNYEAQ. V lost 2 bases to trimming and J lost 0 bases, with 7 bases between them. This CDR3 comprises 15 residues. Written as DNA, the CDR3 is TGTGCCAGCAGCTTAATCGGTGCGAACACCGGGGAGCTGTTTTTT. This sequence encodes CASSLIGANTGELFF.

The chain uses TRBV2 and TRBJ2-1; TRBD2 matches at 8 bases. The length of the CDR3 is 17 residues. V dropped 7 bases and J dropped 2; count of bases not matched to a gene: 13. The germline CDR1 and CDR2 sequences are SNHLY and FYNNEI. The CDR3 loop reads CASIIALTGGPYNEQFF. The CDR3, as DNA: TGTGCCAGCATCATCGCCCTAACGGGGGGGCCCTACAATGAGCAGTTCTTC.

This chain uses TRBV9 with TRBJ2-6, with 9 bases identical to TRBD1. Germline CDR1 and CDR2: SGDLS and YYNGEE. The junction had 3 bases not matched to a gene; V was cut back by 1 base and J by 1 base. The CDR3 sequence is 17 residues long. CDR3: CASSVTGGVSGANVLTF. The DNA for the CDR3 is TGTGCCAGCAGCGTAACAGGGGGCGTATCTGGGGCCAACGTCCTGACTTTC.

V is TRBV27 and J is TRBJ2-3, with 7 bases that match TRBD2. CDR1 MNHEY and CDR2 SMNVEV come from the germline V gene (reference sequence). V shed 2 bases, J shed 2 bases, and the junction held 16 bases outside the gene matches. This CDR3 is 19 amino acids long. In nucleotides, the CDR3 is TGTGCCAGCAGTTTACGACAAAACACCGGGACTATTTACACAGATACGCAGTATTTT. Protein product: CASSLRQNTGTIYTDTQYF.

V and J are TRBV12-5 and TRBJ1-1; TRBD1 might be the D (6 bases). Germline values: CDR1 LGHNT, CDR2 FRNRAP. Trimming pared 5 bases from V and 11 bases from J, leaving 18 bases between. The CDR3 extends over 13 amino acids. Here the CDR3 DNA reads TGTGCTAGTGGTCAAGGACAGACTGCTGGGGCTTTCTTT. Protein sequence: CASGQGQTAGAFF.

V and J are TRBV30 and TRBJ2-7; 11 nucleotides line up with TRBD1. The V gene's germline CDR1 is GTSNPN and CDR2 SVGIG (reference sequence). Trimming removed 5 bases from V and 6 bases from J; junction bases left unmatched: 3. The CDR3 sequence is 12 residues long. The CDR3 region is CAWQGQGAEQYF. As DNA, the CDR3 is TGTGCCTGGCAAGGACAGGGGGCCGAGCAGTACTTC.

The chain links TRBV2 to TRBJ2-1; 7 bases line up with TRBD1. The CDR3 contains 14 residues. V gave up 2 bases and J gave up 4 bases; unmatched junction bases: 2. CDR1 and CDR2 (germline): SNHLY, FYNNEI. CDR3 coding DNA: TGTGCCAGCAGTGAAAGGGGACAGTACAATGAGCAGTTCTTC. It translates to CASSERGQYNEQFF.

The J gene is TRBJ2-5, the V gene TRBV7-9, with 8 positions matching TRBD2. CDR1 is SEHNR, CDR2 FQNEAQ, per germline (reference sequence). This CDR3 has 15 amino acids. The V segment lost 6 bases and the J segment 5 bases; nucleotides outside the gene matches: 11. DNA of the CDR3: TGTGCCAGCAGTCACGGGGGGGCCTCCGGGGAGACCCAGTACTTC. This gives the protein CASSHGGASGETQYF.

The V and J genes are TRBV27 and TRBJ2-5; D is possibly TRBD2 (7 bases). CDR1 is MNHEY and CDR2 is SMNVEV in the germline V gene (reference sequence). This CDR3 spans 16 amino acids. The V gene lost 4 bases and the J gene lost 5 bases, with 20 bases spanning the gap. CDR3 DNA: TGTGCCAGCAGTTCGTATCCGGGGGGCTTAGGGGAGACCCAGTACTTC. As protein: CASSSYPGGLGETQYF.

A remark on this clone: The junction departs from germline at one end; a sequencing error may be responsible. The rearrangement uses TRBV7-3 and TRBJ1-1, with D hard to call. From germline, CDR1 is SGHTA and CDR2 FQGTGA. The CDR3 consists of 12 residues. This chain's CDR3 is CASNLREVPAFF. As DNA, the CDR3 is TGTGCCAGCAACTTAAGGGAGGTTCCAGCTTTCTTT.

Only a few counts were recorded for this clone. The chain combines TRBV6-5 with TRBJ1-2; 10 bases fit TRBD1. Trimming took 5 bases from V and 8 from J; bases not matched to a gene: 8. CDR3 length: 14 residues. Germline V gene sequence: CDR1 MNHEY, CDR2 SVGAGI. The CDR3 DNA reads TGTGCCAGCAGTCCTCCCGGGACAGGGGACGGCTACACCTTC. Residues: CASSPPGTGDGYTF.